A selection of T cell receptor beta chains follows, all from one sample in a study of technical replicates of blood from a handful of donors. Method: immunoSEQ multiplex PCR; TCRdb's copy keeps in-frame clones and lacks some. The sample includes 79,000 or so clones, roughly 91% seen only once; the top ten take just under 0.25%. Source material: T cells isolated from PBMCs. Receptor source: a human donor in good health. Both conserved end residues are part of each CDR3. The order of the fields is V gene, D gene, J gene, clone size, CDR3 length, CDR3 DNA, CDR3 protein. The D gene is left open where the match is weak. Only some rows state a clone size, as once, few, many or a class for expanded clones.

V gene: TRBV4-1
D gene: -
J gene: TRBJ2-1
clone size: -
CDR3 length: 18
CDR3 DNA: TGCGCCAGCAGCCAAGGGAGGTTGGCGAAAAGCTCCTACAATGAGCAGTTCTTC
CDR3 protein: CASSQGRLAKSSYNEQFF

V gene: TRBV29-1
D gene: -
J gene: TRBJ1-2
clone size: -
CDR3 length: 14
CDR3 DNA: TGCAGCGTTGAAGATCGACAGTCGGCGTATGGCTACACCTTC
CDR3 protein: CSVEDRQSAYGYTF

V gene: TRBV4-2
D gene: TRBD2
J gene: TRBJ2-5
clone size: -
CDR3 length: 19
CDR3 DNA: TGTGCCAGCAGCCAAGGAGACGCGACTAGCGGGAGGGTTGGAGAGACCCAGTACTTC
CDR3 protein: CASSQGDATSGRVGETQYF

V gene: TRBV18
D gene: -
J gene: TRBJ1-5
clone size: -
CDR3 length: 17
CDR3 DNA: TGTGCCAGCTCACCACCGAATAGGGGGTCGGTCAATCAGCCCCAGCATTTT
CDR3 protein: CASSPPNRGSVNQPQHF

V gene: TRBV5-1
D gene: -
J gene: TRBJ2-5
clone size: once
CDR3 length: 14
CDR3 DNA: TGCGCCAGCCAAGCAGACACCAACCAAGAGACCCAGTACTTC
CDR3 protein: CASQADTNQETQYF

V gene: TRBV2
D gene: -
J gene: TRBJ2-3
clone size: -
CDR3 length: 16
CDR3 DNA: TGTGCCAGCCAGTCTGATCGGGGGAACCCCACAGATACGCAGTATTTT
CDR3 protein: CASQSDRGNPTDTQYF

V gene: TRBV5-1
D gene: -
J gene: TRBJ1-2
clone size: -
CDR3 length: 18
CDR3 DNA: TGCGCCAGCAGCTTGAGTGGTGGGCAGGGCGGCATTGGTTATGGCTACACCTTC
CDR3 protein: CASSLSGGQGGIGYGYTF

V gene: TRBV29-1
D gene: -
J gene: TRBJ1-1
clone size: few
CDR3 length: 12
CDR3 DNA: TGCAGCGTATCGACAGGCTCCACTGAAGCTTTCTTT
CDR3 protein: CSVSTGSTEAFF

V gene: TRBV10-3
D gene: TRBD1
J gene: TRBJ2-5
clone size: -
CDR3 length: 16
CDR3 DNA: TGTGCCATCAGTGAGGGTGGTCAGGGGGCTCGGGAGACCCAGTACTTC
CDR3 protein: CAISEGGQGARETQYF

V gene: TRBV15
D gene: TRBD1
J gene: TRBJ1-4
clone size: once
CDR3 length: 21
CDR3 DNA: TGTGCCACCAGCAGATGGGGGGTGGGGGTAACAGGGGGCGCAGCTAATGAAAAACTGTTTTTT
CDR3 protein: CATSRWGVGVTGGAANEKLFF

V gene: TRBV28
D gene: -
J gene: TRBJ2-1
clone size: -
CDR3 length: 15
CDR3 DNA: TGTGCCAGCAGTTTAGTGCAGCTGAGGTACAATGAGCAGTTCTTC
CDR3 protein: CASSLVQLRYNEQFF

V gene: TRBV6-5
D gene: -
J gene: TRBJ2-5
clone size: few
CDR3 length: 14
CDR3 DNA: TGTGCCAGCAGTCCGGATTGGGGGGTAGGGACCCAGTACTTC
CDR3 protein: CASSPDWGVGTQYF

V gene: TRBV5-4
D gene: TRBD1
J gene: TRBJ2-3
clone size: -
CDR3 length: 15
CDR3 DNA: TGTGCCAGCAGCTCCTCCGGGACAGGCACAGATACGCAGTATTTT
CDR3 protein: CASSSSGTGTDTQYF

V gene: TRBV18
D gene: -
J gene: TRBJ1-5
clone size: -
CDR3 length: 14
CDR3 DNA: TGTGCCAGCTCACCACAGGGGGTTGAGGAGCCCCAGCATTTT
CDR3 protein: CASSPQGVEEPQHF

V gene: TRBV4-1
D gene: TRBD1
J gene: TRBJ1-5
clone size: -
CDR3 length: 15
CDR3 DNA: TGCGCCAGCAGCGGGGGACAGGGGGGGTTACTGCCCCAGCATTTT
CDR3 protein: CASSGGQGGLLPQHF

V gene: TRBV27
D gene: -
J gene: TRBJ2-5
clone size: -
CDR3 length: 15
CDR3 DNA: TGTGCCAGCAGTCCACTAGAGGCTGGGGGGGCGACCCAGTACTTC
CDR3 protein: CASSPLEAGGATQYF

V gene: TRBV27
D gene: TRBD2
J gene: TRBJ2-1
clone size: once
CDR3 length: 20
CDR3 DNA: TGTGCCAGCAGTTCACTCTTCAACCTTTTAGCGGGAGGAGTGGGCAATGAGCAGTTCTTC
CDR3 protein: CASSSLFNLLAGGVGNEQFF

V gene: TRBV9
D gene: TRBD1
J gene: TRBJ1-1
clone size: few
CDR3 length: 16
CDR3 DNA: TGTGCCAGCAGCGTAAGCGGGTGGGGGACAGTAACTGAAGCTTTCTTT
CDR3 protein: CASSVSGWGTVTEAFF

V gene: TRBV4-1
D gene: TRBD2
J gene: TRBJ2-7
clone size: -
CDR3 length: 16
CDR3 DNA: TGCGCCAGCAGCCAAGTGCTTAGCGGGAGTTCCTACGAGCAGTACTTC
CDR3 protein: CASSQVLSGSSYEQYF

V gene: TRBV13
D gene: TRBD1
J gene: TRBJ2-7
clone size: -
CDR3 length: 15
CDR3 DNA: TGTGCCAGCAGCTTAGGACAGGGGCCCTCCTACGAGCAGTACTTC
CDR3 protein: CASSLGQGPSYEQYF

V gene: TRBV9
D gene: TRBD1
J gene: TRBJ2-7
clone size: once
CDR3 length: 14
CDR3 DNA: TGTGCCAGCAGCGTAGGGACAGGGATCGACGAGCAGTACTTC
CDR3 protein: CASSVGTGIDEQYF

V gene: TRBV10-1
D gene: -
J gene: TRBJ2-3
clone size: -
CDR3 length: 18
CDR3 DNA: TGCGCCAGCAGTGAGTCTTATTATACCGGGACACACACAGATACGCAGTATTTT
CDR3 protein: CASSESYYTGTHTDTQYF

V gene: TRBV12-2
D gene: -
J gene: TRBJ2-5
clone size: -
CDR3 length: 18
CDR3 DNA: TGTGCAAGTCGCTTAGAAGCCCCAGGGCAGGGGGCATTGGAGACCCAGTACTTC
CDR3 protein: CASRLEAPGQGALETQYF

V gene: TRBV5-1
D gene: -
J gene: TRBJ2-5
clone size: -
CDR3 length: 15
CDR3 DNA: TGCGCCAGCCGGCCTCTAGGGAGTAGTGAGGAGACCCAGTACTTC
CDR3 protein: CASRPLGSSEETQYF

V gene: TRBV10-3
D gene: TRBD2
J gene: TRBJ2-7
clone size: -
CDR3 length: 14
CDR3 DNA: TGTGCCATCAGTGTTTCCGGGGGGGTTAACGAGCAGTACTTC
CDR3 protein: CAISVSGGVNEQYF